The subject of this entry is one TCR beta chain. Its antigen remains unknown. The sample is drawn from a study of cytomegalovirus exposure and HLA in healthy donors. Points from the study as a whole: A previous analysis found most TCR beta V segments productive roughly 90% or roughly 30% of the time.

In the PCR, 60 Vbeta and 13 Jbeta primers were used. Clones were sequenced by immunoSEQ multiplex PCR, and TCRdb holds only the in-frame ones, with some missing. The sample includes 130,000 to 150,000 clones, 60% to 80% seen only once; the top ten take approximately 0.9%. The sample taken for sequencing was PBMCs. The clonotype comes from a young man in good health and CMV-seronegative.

The CDR3, as DNA: TGTGCCAGCAGCTTGCTGGACAGGGGGACCCAGTACTTC. Amino acids: CASSLLDRGTQYF. The V and J genes are TRBV7-8 and TRBJ2-5; 9 bases match TRBD1. Germline-derived CDR1 and CDR2 are SGHVS and FQNEAQ. J was trimmed by 7 bases and V by 3 bases; bases with no gene match: 3. The CDR3 is made up of 13 amino acids.